This TCR beta chain emerged from a study of shared clonotypes between healthy human individuals. Study results and caveats: Clonotype sharing across donors was expected to vary with sequencing depth. A limitation of the genetic and exposure-history diversity represented arose from few donors. Blood was the only sampled material, and tissue repertoires likely differ.

Data came from immunoSEQ multiplex PCR; TCRdb stores just in-frame clones and leaves some out. The table includes millions of clones, around nine tenths detected once. Comment on this clone: As yet, its antigen is unknown.

V lost 1 base to trimming and J lost 2 bases, with 9 bases between them. The germline gives CDR1 SGHNT, CDR2 YYREEE (reference sequence). The CDR3 has 14 amino acids. V and J are TRBV5-4 and TRBJ2-5; D unclear. The clonotype comes from a man between 18 and 35 years old in good health. The sequenced sample was naive CD4+ T cells sorted from blood. Noted subset: CD45RA+ positively selected. The CDR3: CASSLIGPQETQYF. The CDR3 bases are TGTGCCAGCAGCTTGATCGGCCCTCAAGAGACCCAGTACTTC.